These 25 T cell receptor beta chains share one sample of origin, sequenced in a study of cytomegalovirus exposure and HLA in healthy donors. With 60 Vbeta and 13 Jbeta primers, the PCR was carried out. Method: immunoSEQ multiplex PCR; TCRdb's copy keeps in-frame clones and lacks some. The sample lists roughly 150,000 clones; just over 75% were seen once. What was sequenced was PBMCs. These receptors were collected from a middle-aged woman in good health and CMV-seronegative.

This clone has just one count. At one end, the junction sequence differs from germline, possibly due to a read error. The chain has TRBV2 and TRBJ2-5, with 12 bases lining up with TRBD2. Per germline, CDR1 SNHLY and CDR2 FYNNEI. The CDR3 contains 17 residues. CDR3 in amino acids: CASREDRLAGDQETQYF. DNA of the CDR3: TGTGCCAGCAGGGAAGATCGACTAGCGGGAGATCAGGAGACCCAGTACTTC.

This rearrangement joins TRBV9 to TRBJ1-3; D unclear. V was cut by 0 bases and J by 2 bases, with 6 bases left in between. From germline, CDR1 is SGDLS and CDR2 YYNGEE. This CDR3 has 14 amino acids. The DNA for the CDR3 is TGTGCCAGCAGCGTAGACTATGCTGGAAACACCATATATTTT. It yields the protein CASSVDYAGNTIYF.

V gene TRBV5-1 combines with J gene TRBJ2-3; D perhaps matches TRBD2 (5 bases). V dropped 7 bases and J dropped 5 bases, with 17 bases sitting between them. Germline loops: CDR1 SGHRS, CDR2 YFSETQ. There are 14 residues in the CDR3. In DNA form, the CDR3 reads TGCGCCAGCTCTCCAGGCACCGGGAAAGATACGCAGTATTTT. Residues: CASSPGTGKDTQYF.

J is TRBJ2-1 and V is TRBV6-1; unclear D gene. The germline CDR1 and CDR2 sequences are MNHNS and SASEGT. The CDR3 totals 12 residues. The germline V and J ends were trimmed by 4 bases and 4 bases, with 5 bases remaining between them. The CDR3 sequence is CASSGTYNEQFF. The CDR3 DNA follows: TGTGCCAGCAGTGGAACTTACAATGAGCAGTTCTTC.

The V gene is TRBV5-1, the J gene TRBJ1-2; 9 nucleotides match TRBD1. The CDR3 runs to 13 residues. V lost 4 bases and J lost 7; bases outside the gene matches: 5. CDR1 is SGHRS and CDR2 is YFSETQ in the germline V gene. In DNA, the CDR3 is TGCGCCAGCAGCGCGGGACAGGGATTTGGCTACACCTTC. Translation gives CASSAGQGFGYTF.

The chain joins TRBV18 to TRBJ2-2; the D gene is possibly TRBD1 (6 bases). Germline V gene data show CDR1 as KGHSH and CDR2 as LQKENI. The CDR3 contains 15 residues. Trimming cost V 3 bases and J 3 bases, with 11 bases left between them. The CDR3 region has the DNA TGTGCCAGCTCACCTGGGCAGGGGTACACCGGGGAGCTGTTTTTT. The encoded protein is CASSPGQGYTGELFF.

The chain links TRBV30 to TRBJ2-3, with 11 bases that match TRBD1. V lost 4 bases and J lost 3; bases outside the gene matches: 3. CDR3 length: 14 amino acids. Germline V gene lookup returns CDR1 GTSNPN and CDR2 SVGIG (reference sequence). CDR3 bases: TGTGCCTGGACATGGGACAGGGGGACAGATACGCAGTATTTT. It codes for CAWTWDRGTDTQYF.

The chain couples TRBV6-5 to TRBJ2-1; D might be TRBD2 (5 bases). V was pared by 0 bases and J by 6 bases, with 15 bases between. The CDR3 contains 16 residues. Germline CDR1 MNHEY, CDR2 SVGAGI. The CDR3, as DNA: TGTGCCAGCAGTTACTCGGGATTCGAGAGCGGCAATGAGCAGTTCTTC. Translation gives CASSYSGFESGNEQFF.

This clone was counted once. The V gene is TRBV27, the J gene TRBJ1-5; D possibly corresponds to TRBD1 (5 bases). Germline loops: CDR1 MNHEY, CDR2 SMNVEV (reference sequence). V lost 2 bases and J lost 3, with 11 bases in between. The CDR3 covers 15 residues. The CDR3, as DNA: TGTGCCAGCAGTTTAAGCAGGGATATCAATCAGCCCCAGCATTTT. Amino acids: CASSLSRDINQPQHF.

The chain combines TRBV2 with TRBJ2-2; 7 bases are a match to TRBD1. CDR3 length: 15 residues. The J segment lost 1 base and the V segment lost 7 bases, leaving 6 bases of the junction unmatched. Germline V gene lookup returns CDR1 SNHLY and CDR2 FYNNEI. CDR3 bases: TGTGCCAGCAAAAGCGGACAGGTGAACACCGGGGAGCTGTTTTTT. This translates into CASKSGQVNTGELFF.

The V gene is TRBV30, the J gene TRBJ1-2; a possible D gene is TRBD1 (6 bases). This CDR3 spans 18 amino acids. V dropped 2 bases and J dropped 5 bases, with 27 bases sitting between them. The germline gives CDR1 GTSNPN, CDR2 SVGIG (reference sequence). The CDR3 DNA reads as TGTGCCTGGAGTTCCACAGGGTGGGGTGGGGGTCGGACGTATGGCTACACCTTC. Amino acid sequence: CAWSSTGWGGGRTYGYTF.

The chain couples TRBV2 to TRBJ1-1; 7 nucleotides line up with TRBD1. Germline-derived CDR1 and CDR2 are SNHLY and FYNNEI. Unmatched junction bases numbered 5, after V lost 5 bases and J lost 2 bases. CDR3 length equals 14 residues. As DNA, the CDR3 is TGTGCCAGCAGTCGGCAGGGGGGAAACACTGAAGCTTTCTTT. Translation: CASSRQGGNTEAFF.

In DNA form, the CDR3 reads TGTGCCAGTAGTATAGGTGGGTGGAGCACTGAAGCTTTCTTT. It specifies CASSIGGWSTEAFF. V usage is TRBV19 and J usage is TRBJ1-1; D gene uncertain. The V end was cut by 1 base, the J end by 4 bases, with 10 bases between. This CDR3 region has 14 residues. Germline V gives CDR1 LNHDA, CDR2 SQIVND (reference sequence).

The chain employs TRBV28 and TRBJ2-7; the match to TRBD2 covers 10 bases. Germline V gene data show CDR1 as MDHEN and CDR2 as SYDVKM. CDR3 length: 15 residues. Unmatched junction bases numbered 5, after V lost 4 bases and J lost 2 bases. For the CDR3, the DNA is TGTGCCAGCAGTTCCAGCGGGAGGGCCCCCTACGAGCAGTACTTC. Its protein product is CASSSSGRAPYEQYF.

The rearrangement links TRBV5-1 to TRBJ2-1, with D uncertain. The CDR3 runs 15 residues. Trimming shortened V by 0 bases and J by 4 bases, and 11 bases separated the two germline ends. Germline V gene lookup returns CDR1 SGHRS and CDR2 YFSETQ. In nucleotides, the CDR3 is TGCGCCAGCAGCTTGGACACCACAAAGTACAATGAGCAGTTCTTC. It specifies CASSLDTTKYNEQFF.

The chain carries TRBV5-6 and TRBJ2-1; 9 bases agree with TRBD2. The V gene end was trimmed by 0 bases and the J gene end by 3 bases; junction bases not matched to a gene: 7. Looked up from germline, CDR1 is SGHDT and CDR2 is YYEEEE. The CDR3 totals 17 residues. This chain's CDR3 is CASSLERSGRSYNEQFF. The CDR3 region has the DNA TGTGCCAGCAGCTTGGAGCGAAGCGGGAGGAGCTACAATGAGCAGTTCTTC.

V gene TRBV30 combines with J gene TRBJ2-1, with TRBD2 as a possible D gene (7 bases). CDR3 length: 14 residues. The germline V gene has CDR1 GTSNPN and CDR2 SVGIG (reference sequence). The V gene lost 2 bases and the J gene lost 6 bases, with 14 bases spanning the gap. The CDR3 DNA follows: TGTGCCTGGAGTCCCCGGGGAGGGGGCAATGAGCAGTTCTTC. Translated: CAWSPRGGGNEQFF.

The gene calls are TRBV5-1 and TRBJ2-7; 9 bases are shared with TRBD1. The CDR3 covers 15 residues. V shed 4 bases, J shed 5 bases, and the junction held 10 bases outside the gene matches. Germline CDR1 reads SGHRS; CDR2 reads YFSETQ. CDR3 loop: CASSRAGDREHEQYF. The CDR3 nucleotides read TGCGCCAGCAGCCGCGCTGGGGACAGGGAACACGAGCAGTACTTC.

The gene calls are TRBV29-1 and TRBJ1-5; D is ambiguous. Deletions cut 4 bases from V and 4 bases from J, with 11 bases between. Per the germline V gene, CDR1 is SQVTM and CDR2 is ANQGSEA. The length of the CDR3 is 13 residues. CDR3 region: CSVASGLNQPQHF. DNA for the CDR3: TGCAGCGTTGCGTCAGGTCTTAATCAGCCCCAGCATTTT.

The chain combines TRBV4-1 with TRBJ2-1; 8 nucleotides align to TRBD2. The germline V gene has CDR1 MGHRA and CDR2 YSYEKL. Germline trimming cut 3 bases from V and 10 bases from J; bases unmatched to any gene: 17. This CDR3 has 17 residues. The CDR3 DNA reads TGCGCCAGCAGCCACCCTGAAGGGACTAGTTTGGTGTTGGAGCAGTTCTTC. This codes for CASSHPEGTSLVLEQFF.

The chain combines TRBV4-2 with TRBJ2-7, with TRBD1 matching over 8 bases. In germline, CDR1 is LGHNA, CDR2 YNFKEQ. The CDR3 runs 16 residues. With 4 bases clipped from V and 4 bases from J, the junction kept 12 bases outside the gene matches. The CDR3 DNA sequence: TGTGCCAGCAGCCCCGGGGCCGGGACAGGTTTATACGAGCAGTACTTC. It codes for CASSPGAGTGLYEQYF.

A word on this clone: One end of the junction varies from germline; a read error may be responsible. This chain joins TRBV7-7 and TRBJ2-5; no clear D. This CDR3 comprises 13 residues. Germline V CDR1 and CDR2: SSHAT, FNYEAQ (reference sequence). CDR3 sequence reads: CASSLASSETQYF. The CDR3 nucleotides read TGTGCTAGCAGCTTAGCTAGTTCGGAGACCCAGTACTTC.

This clone was counted only a few times. V usage is TRBV25-1 and J usage is TRBJ1-1; no clear D. The V end was cut by 0 bases, the J end by 1 base, with 9 bases between. Per the germline V gene, CDR1 is MGHDK and CDR2 is SYGVNS. This CDR3 comprises 15 residues. CDR3 DNA sequence: TGTGCCAGCAGTGAATATAGCCCCACGAACACTGAAGCTTTCTTT. Encoded protein: CASSEYSPTNTEAFF.

The chain employs TRBV2 and TRBJ2-1; 10 bases map to TRBD2. This CDR3 is built from 16 residues. V dropped 6 bases and J dropped 0; count of bases not matched to a gene: 5. Looked up from germline, CDR1 is SNHLY and CDR2 is FYNNEI. The DNA for the CDR3 is TGTGCCAGCAGATATAGCGGGAGGAGCTCCTACAATGAGCAGTTCTTC. This sequence encodes CASRYSGRSSYNEQFF.

The genes are TRBV10-1 and TRBJ2-2; 10 nucleotides align to TRBD2. Germline CDR1 and CDR2: WNHNN and SYGVQD (reference sequence). J was trimmed by 5 bases and V by 11 bases; bases with no gene match: 23. This CDR3 has 19 residues. For the CDR3, the DNA is TGCGCCCGCTCAACAGGGACGTCCAGCGGGAGGGGGACGACCGGGGAGCTGTTTTTT. Translated: CARSTGTSSGRGTTGELFF.